This T cell receptor (beta chain) was sequenced for a study of blood T cell repertoires in COVID-19. Study overall: The analysed material was cDNA or gDNA that came from T cells, B-cell-depleted T cells, or PBMCs.

Germline V gives CDR1 MNHEY, CDR2 SMNVEV (reference sequence). Trimming pared 7 bases from V and 5 bases from J, leaving 5 bases between. The CDR3 runs to 11 residues. Study processing details: Estimates of nucleated cell counts were drawn from the amplification of reference gene primers. The table came from immunoSEQ multiplex PCR; TCRdb's copy has only in-frame clones and leaves some out. The DNA was the basis for D and trimming; V, J and clone size are from that table. The repertoire holds approximately 75,000 clones, with about three quarters as singletons. This sequence joins TRBV27 and TRBJ1-4; D unresolved. The receptor was derived from a woman of 80 years or more with active or convalescent COVID-19. Sequencing was done on a sample of peripheral blood. CDR3: CASKHNEKLFF. The CDR3 coding sequence is TGTGCCAGCAAACACAATGAAAAACTGTTTTTT.